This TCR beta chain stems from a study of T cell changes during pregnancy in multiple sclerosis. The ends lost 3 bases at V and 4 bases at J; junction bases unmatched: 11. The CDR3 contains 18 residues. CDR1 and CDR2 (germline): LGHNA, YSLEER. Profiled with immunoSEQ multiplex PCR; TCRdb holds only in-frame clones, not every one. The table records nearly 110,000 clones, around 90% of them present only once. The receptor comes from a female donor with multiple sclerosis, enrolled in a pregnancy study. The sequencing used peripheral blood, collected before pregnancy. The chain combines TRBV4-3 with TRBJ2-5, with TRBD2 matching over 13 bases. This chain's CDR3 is CASSQAELAGGLRETQYF. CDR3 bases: TGCGCCAGCAGCCAGGCGGAACTAGCGGGGGGGCTTAGAGAGACCCAGTACTTC.